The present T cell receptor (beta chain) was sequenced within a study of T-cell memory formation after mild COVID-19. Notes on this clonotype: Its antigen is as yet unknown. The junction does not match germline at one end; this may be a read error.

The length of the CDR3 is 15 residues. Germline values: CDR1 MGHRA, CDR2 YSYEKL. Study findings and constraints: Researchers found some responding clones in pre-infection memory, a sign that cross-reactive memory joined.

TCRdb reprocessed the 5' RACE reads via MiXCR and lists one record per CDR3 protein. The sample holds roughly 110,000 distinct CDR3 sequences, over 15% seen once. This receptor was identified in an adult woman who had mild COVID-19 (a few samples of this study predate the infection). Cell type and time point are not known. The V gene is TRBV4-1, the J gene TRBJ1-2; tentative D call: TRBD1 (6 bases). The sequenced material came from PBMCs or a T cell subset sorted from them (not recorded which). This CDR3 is CACSRRSQGKDGYTF. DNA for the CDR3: TGCGCCTGCAGCCGACGCTCGCAGGGGAAGGATGGCTACACCTTC.